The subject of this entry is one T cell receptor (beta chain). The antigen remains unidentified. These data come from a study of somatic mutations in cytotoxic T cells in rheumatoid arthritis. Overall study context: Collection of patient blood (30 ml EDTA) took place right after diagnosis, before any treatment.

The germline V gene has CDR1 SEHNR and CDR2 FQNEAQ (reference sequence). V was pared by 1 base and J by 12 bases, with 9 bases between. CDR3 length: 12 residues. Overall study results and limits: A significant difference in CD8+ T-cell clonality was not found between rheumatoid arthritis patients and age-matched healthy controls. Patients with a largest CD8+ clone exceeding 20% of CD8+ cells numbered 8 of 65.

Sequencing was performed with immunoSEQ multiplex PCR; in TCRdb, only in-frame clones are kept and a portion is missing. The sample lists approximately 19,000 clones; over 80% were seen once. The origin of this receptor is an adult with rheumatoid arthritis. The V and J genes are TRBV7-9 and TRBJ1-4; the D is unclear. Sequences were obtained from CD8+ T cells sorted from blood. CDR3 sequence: CASSLVPVELFF. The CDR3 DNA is TGTGCCAGCAGCTTAGTACCTGTGGAACTGTTTTTT.